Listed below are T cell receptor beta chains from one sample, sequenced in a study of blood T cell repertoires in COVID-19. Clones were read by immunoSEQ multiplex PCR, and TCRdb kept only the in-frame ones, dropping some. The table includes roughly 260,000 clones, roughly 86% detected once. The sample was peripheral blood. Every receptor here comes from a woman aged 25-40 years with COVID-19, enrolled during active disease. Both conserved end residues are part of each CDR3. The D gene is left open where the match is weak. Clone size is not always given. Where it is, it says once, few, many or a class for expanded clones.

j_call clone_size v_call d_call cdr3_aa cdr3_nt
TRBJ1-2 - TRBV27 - CASSRAGPPGSGYTF TGTGCCAGCAGCCGAGCCGGTCCACCCGGGAGTGGCTACACCTTC
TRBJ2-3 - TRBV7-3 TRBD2 CASSFLPGLAGVTDTQYF TGTGCCAGCAGCTTCTTACCGGGACTAGCGGGAGTAACAGATACGCAGTATTTT
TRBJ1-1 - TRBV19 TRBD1 CASSFRDRGPNTEAFF TGTGCCAGTAGTTTCCGGGACAGGGGGCCGAACACTGAAGCTTTCTTT
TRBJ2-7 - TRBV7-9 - CASSPSGDDPSYEQYF TGTGCCAGCAGCCCTTCGGGTGACGACCCATCCTACGAGCAGTACTTC
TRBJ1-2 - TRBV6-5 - CASSSSTGFDIYGYTF TGTGCCAGCAGTTCATCAACAGGGTTCGATATCTATGGCTACACCTTC
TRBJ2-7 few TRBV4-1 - CASSQDPTHRVYEQYF TGCGCCAGCAGCCAAGATCCAACTCACAGAGTGTACGAGCAGTACTTC
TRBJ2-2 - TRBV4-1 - CASSSRAGGSGELFF TGCGCCAGCAGCTCACGGGCAGGGGGGAGCGGGGAGCTGTTTTTT
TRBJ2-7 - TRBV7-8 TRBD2 CASSRELAGPGEQYF TGTGCCAGCAGCCGAGAGTTAGCGGGCCCGGGCGAGCAGTACTTC
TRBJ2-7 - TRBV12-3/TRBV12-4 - CASSLVYSYEQYF TGTGCCAGCAGTTTAGTATACTCCTACGAGCAGTACTTC
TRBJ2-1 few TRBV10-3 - CAISEDRDNEQFF TGTGCCATCAGTGAGGACCGGGACAACGAGCAGTTCTTC
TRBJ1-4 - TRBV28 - CASSLRAGRLRDEKLFF TGTGCCAGCAGTTTACGCGCAGGGAGGCTCCGTGATGAAAAACTGTTTTTT
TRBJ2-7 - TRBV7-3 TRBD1 CASSSQGAHEQYF TGTGCCAGCAGCTCCCAGGGGGCCCACGAGCAGTACTTC
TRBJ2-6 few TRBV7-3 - CASSSLPVQGSSGANVLTF TGTGCCAGCAGCTCACTCCCGGTGCAGGGGAGCTCTGGGGCCAACGTCCTGACTTTC
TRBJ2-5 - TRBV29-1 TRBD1 CSVIQGAGETQYF TGCAGCGTTATTCAGGGGGCAGGGGAGACCCAGTACTTC
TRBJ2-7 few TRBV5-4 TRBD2 CASSLNGGRRSEQYF TGTGCCAGCAGCTTAAACGGCGGGAGGCGGTCCGAGCAGTACTTC
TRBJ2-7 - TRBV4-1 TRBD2 CASNALAGGIYEQYF TGCGCCAGCAATGCGCTAGCGGGAGGGATCTACGAGCAGTACTTC
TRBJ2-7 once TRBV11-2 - CASSLGLAYEQYF TGTGCCAGCAGCTTAGGGTTAGCCTACGAGCAGTACTTC
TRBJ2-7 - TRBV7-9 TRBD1 CATSASSRGYHEQYF TGTGCCACCTCAGCTTCTTCCAGGGGGTACCACGAGCAGTACTTC
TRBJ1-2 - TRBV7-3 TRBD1 CASSLTGDYGYTF TGTGCCAGCAGCTTGACAGGGGACTATGGCTACACCTTC
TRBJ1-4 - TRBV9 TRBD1 CASSQGQLNEKLFF TGTGCCAGTTCTCAGGGACAGCTGAATGAAAAACTGTTTTTT
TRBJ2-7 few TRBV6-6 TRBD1 CASSYSGTDYEQYF TGTGCCAGCAGTTACTCGGGGACAGACTACGAGCAGTACTTC
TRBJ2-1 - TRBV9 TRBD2 CASSGAGTSNEQFF TGTGCCAGCAGCGGGGCGGGGACTAGCAATGAGCAGTTCTTC
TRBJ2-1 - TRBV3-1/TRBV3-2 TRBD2 CASSQDQRTSVYNEQFF TGTGCCAGCAGCCAAGATCAGAGGACTAGCGTCTACAATGAGCAGTTCTTC
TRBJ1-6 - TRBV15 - CATSRDGSNSPLHF TGTGCCACCAGCAGAGATGGCTCAAATTCACCCCTCCACTTT
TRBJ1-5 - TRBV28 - CASILGLGQPQHF TGTGCCAGCATTCTCGGACTTGGACAGCCCCAGCATTTT
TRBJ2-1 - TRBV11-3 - CASSLDRDNEQFF TGTGCCAGCAGCTTAGATAGAGACAATGAGCAGTTCTTC
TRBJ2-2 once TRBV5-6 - CASSSFPGHNTGELFF TGTGCCAGCAGCTCCTTCCCGGGACACAACACCGGGGAGCTGTTTTTT
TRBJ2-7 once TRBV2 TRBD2 CASSAQFLAGNYEQYF TGTGCCAGCAGTGCCCAGTTTCTAGCGGGAAACTACGAGCAGTACTTC
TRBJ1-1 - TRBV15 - CATSRSGQPNTEAFF TGTGCCACCAGCAGATCTGGACAGCCGAACACTGAAGCTTTCTTT
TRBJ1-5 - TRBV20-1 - CSASEAARAISNQPQHF TGCAGTGCTAGTGAGGCCGCGCGGGCTATAAGCAATCAGCCCCAGCATTTT
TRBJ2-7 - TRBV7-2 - CASSFYSGPYEQYF TGTGCCAGCAGCTTCTACAGCGGACCTTACGAGCAGTACTTC
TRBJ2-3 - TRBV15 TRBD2 CATSFRLASTDTQYF TGTGCCACCAGCTTTAGACTAGCTAGCACAGATACGCAGTATTTT
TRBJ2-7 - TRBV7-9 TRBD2 CASSQKGGGRVYEQYF TGTGCCAGCAGCCAAAAGGGCGGCGGGAGAGTCTACGAGCAGTACTTC
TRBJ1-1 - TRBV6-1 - CASSEARLTEAFF TGTGCCAGCAGTGAAGCGCGACTCACTGAAGCTTTCTTT
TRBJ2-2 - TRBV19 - CLPLGRNTGELFF TGTCTCCCGCTTGGGCGGAACACCGGGGAGCTGTTTTTT
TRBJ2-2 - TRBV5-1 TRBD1 CASSVSGGTGTVTGELFF TGCGCCAGCAGCGTTTCAGGTGGGACAGGGACAGTCACCGGGGAGCTGTTTTTT
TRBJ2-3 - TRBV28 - CASSPGGVTDTQYF TGTGCCAGCAGCCCCGGCGGGGTCACAGATACGCAGTATTTT
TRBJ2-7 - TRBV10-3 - CAISESGGTDEQYF TGTGCCATCAGTGAGTCCGGGGGAACGGACGAGCAGTACTTC
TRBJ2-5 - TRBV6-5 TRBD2 CASNRLAGTETQYF TGTGCCAGCAACAGACTAGCGGGAACGGAGACCCAGTACTTC
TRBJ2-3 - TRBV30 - CAWREWDSTTDTQYF TGTGCCTGGAGGGAATGGGACTCCACGACCGATACGCAGTATTTT
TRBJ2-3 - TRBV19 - CASSPGPPPDTQYF TGTGCCAGTAGTCCTGGGCCCCCCCCAGATACGCAGTATTTT
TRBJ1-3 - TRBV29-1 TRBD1 CSVGAGTVGNTIYF TGCAGCGTTGGGGCAGGGACAGTCGGAAACACCATATATTTT